One and the same sample provided the 32 T cell receptor beta chains below, sequenced in a study of T-cell reconstitution after alpha-beta-depleted transplantation in children. The TCRbeta library incorporated unique molecular identifiers. One entry per CDR3 protein results from TCRdb running MiXCR on the PCR reads. Of 250,000 to 300,000 distinct CDR3 sequences in the sample, approximately 9.8% were seen once. Here the sequenced sample was PBMCs from the stem cell graft donor, taken from the stem cell graft. These receptors were taken from a human donor who donated a stem cell graft to a child with SCID.

The V call is TRBV27, the J call TRBJ2-7, with 8 bases fitting TRBD1. This CDR3 contains 11 residues. The V and J ends lost 10 bases and 7 bases, in that order; junction bases with no gene match: 6. Germline V lookup: CDR1 MNHEY, CDR2 SMNVEV (reference sequence). CDR3 residues: CATRTGFEQYF. The CDR3 nucleotides read TGTGCCACCAGGACAGGGTTTGAGCAGTACTTC.

This clonotype turned up a few times. This chain joins TRBV4-1 and TRBJ2-7; D remains unclear. Looked up from germline, CDR1 is MGHRA and CDR2 is YSYEKL. There are 15 residues in the CDR3. Deletions cut 4 bases from V and 0 bases from J, with 13 bases between. CDR3: CASSPLVGGSYEQYF. The CDR3 DNA reads TGCGCCAGCAGCCCCCTTGTTGGTGGCTCCTACGAGCAGTACTTC.

V is TRBV3-1 and J is TRBJ1-2; 8 nucleotides match TRBD1. The CDR3 length is 17 residues. Trimming took 0 bases from V and 5 from J; bases not matched to a gene: 11. Germline CDR1 is LGHDT and CDR2 is YNNKEL (reference sequence). The CDR3 spells CASSQDRTQGARYGYTF. CDR3 DNA: TGTGCCAGCAGCCAAGATAGGACGCAGGGGGCGCGGTATGGCTACACCTTC. Supplemented by reference TRBV3-1 and TRBJ1-2, the full variable domain reads DTAVSQTPKYLVTQMGNDKSIKCEQNLGHDTMYWYKQDSKKFLKIMFSYNNKELIINETVPNRFSPKSPDKAHLNLHINSLELGDSAVYFCASSQDRTQGARYGYTFGSGTRLTVV.

This clonotype was found a few times. This chain joins TRBV5-1 and TRBJ2-2; either TRBD1 or TRBD2 may supply D (6 bases each). This CDR3 region has 15 residues. The V gene lost 4 bases and the J gene lost 4 bases, with 14 bases spanning the gap. Germline values: CDR1 SGHRS, CDR2 YFSETQ. CDR3 sequence (DNA): TGCGCCAGCAGCCCGGGGGCGTCGGTCACCGGGGAGCTGTTTTTT. It yields the protein CASSPGASVTGELFF.

This clonotype was detected ten times or more. The chain has TRBV9 and TRBJ2-3; 7 bases line up with TRBD1. Germline V CDR1 and CDR2: SGDLS, YYNGEE. Trimming removed 0 bases from V and 14 bases from J; junction bases left unmatched: 6. CDR3 size: 12 residues. The CDR3 nucleotides read TGTGCCAGCAGCGTAGCCCCGGGACAGACGTATTTT. Translation: CASSVAPGQTYF.

J is TRBJ1-2 and V is TRBV9; no firm D call. Deletions cut 0 bases from V and 5 bases from J, with 11 bases between. The CDR3 totals 14 residues. The germline CDR1 and CDR2 sequences are SGDLS and YYNGEE. CDR3 loop: CASSVAEDNYGYTF. In DNA form, the CDR3 reads TGTGCCAGCAGCGTAGCAGAGGATAATTATGGCTACACCTTC.

The DNA for the CDR3 is TGCAGCGTTTTGACAGGGGAGGGGTATGGCTACACCTTC. It encodes CSVLTGEGYGYTF. The chain couples TRBV29-1 to TRBJ1-2; 8 bases map to TRBD1. Germline V gene lookup returns CDR1 SQVTM and CDR2 ANQGSEA. This CDR3 has 13 amino acids. J was trimmed by 5 bases and V by 5 bases; bases with no gene match: 7.

In its sample, this clonotype was seen many times. This chain joins TRBV10-3 and TRBJ2-2; D is unresolved. This CDR3 has 14 residues. The V and J ends lost 0 bases and 3 bases respectively, with 5 bases between them. Germline V gives CDR1 ENHRY, CDR2 SYGVKD. This CDR3 is CAISESGYTGELFF. The CDR3 nucleotides are TGTGCCATCAGTGAGTCGGGGTACACCGGGGAGCTGTTTTTT.

This clonotype was seen repeatedly, ten times or more. A junction end diverges from the germline sequence, so it may reflect a read error. This rearrangement joins TRBV5-1 to TRBJ2-7; no reliable D call. The CDR3 length is 12 residues. The germline V gene has CDR1 SGHRS and CDR2 YFSETQ. In DNA, the CDR3 is TGTGCCAGCAGTTTGGTGGGCAACGAGCAGTACTTC. Amino acid sequence: CASSLVGNEQYF.

The sample holds a few counts of this clonotype. This chain uses TRBV12-3 or TRBV12-4 with TRBJ2-7; 9 bases align to TRBD2. This CDR3 has 16 residues. J gave up 0 bases and V 5 bases, and 8 bases lay outside the gene matches. Here the CDR3 DNA reads TGTGCCAGCAGTCCCCTCCTAGCGGGGCCCTCCTACGAGCAGTACTTC. It specifies CASSPLLAGPSYEQYF.

J is TRBJ2-1 and V is TRBV6-1; 9 nucleotides align to TRBD2. The V and J ends lost 7 bases and 2 bases, in that order; junction bases with no gene match: 3. The germline V gene has CDR1 MNHNS and CDR2 SASEGT. There are 14 residues in the CDR3. DNA for the CDR3: TGTGCCAGCAAGCTAGCGGGGACCTACAATGAGCAGTTCTTC. Its translation is CASKLAGTYNEQFF.

V and J are TRBV12-3 or TRBV12-4 and TRBJ2-4, with 10 bases identical to TRBD1. Unmatched junction bases numbered 5, after V lost 6 bases and J lost 6 bases. This CDR3 is 14 amino acids long. DNA for the CDR3: TGTGCCAGCAGCCCTGACAGGGGGCGAAACATTCAGTACTTC. This sequence encodes CASSPDRGRNIQYF.

This clonotype has more than one count but fewer than ten. The chain recombines TRBV4-2 with TRBJ1-1; a possible D gene is TRBD1 (5 bases). Trimming took 7 bases from V and 10 from J, leaving 19 bases between them. Germline CDR1 and CDR2: LGHNA and YNFKEQ. The CDR3 is 13 amino acids. The CDR3: CASTSVEGPRAFF. In DNA form, the CDR3 reads TGTGCCAGCACCTCGGTAGAGGGGCCGCGAGCTTTCTTT.

This clonotype has a count of ten or more. The gene calls are TRBV6-4 and TRBJ2-1; the D gene could be TRBD1 or TRBD2 (6 bases each). The CDR3 extends over 13 amino acids. The germline V and J ends were trimmed by 3 bases and 10 bases, with 13 bases remaining between them. CDR1 and CDR2 from the germline V gene are MRHNA and SNTAGT. The CDR3 region is CASSDRRGDEQFF. The CDR3 DNA reads TGTGCCAGCAGTGATCGGAGGGGGGACGAGCAGTTCTTC.

The sample holds a few counts of this clonotype. The genes are TRBV5-1 and TRBJ2-1; 9 bases are shared with TRBD2. This CDR3 has 18 amino acids. In germline, CDR1 is SGHRS, CDR2 YFSETQ. J gave up 6 bases and V 4 bases, and 17 bases lay outside the gene matches. CDR3 protein: CASSHLVIAGGPVNEQFF. The CDR3 nucleotides are TGCGCCAGCAGCCACCTTGTTATTGCGGGGGGGCCAGTCAATGAGCAGTTCTTC.

This clonotype was detected only once. The DNA is omitted, as the CDR3 cannot be located on it reliably, and the CDR3 follows TCRdb's listing. The V gene is TRBV7-5, the J gene TRBJ2-3; the table's D gene call, TRBD1, was not cross checked with the DNA. TRBV7-5 constitutes a pseudogene. The CDR3 is made up of 17 amino acids, end residues included. CDR3: CFSASTQVGPGTDTQYF.

This clonotype has just a few counts. V is TRBV7-9 and J is TRBJ2-3, with TRBD1 matching over 9 bases. The CDR3 runs 15 residues. Germline CDR1 reads SEHNR; CDR2 reads FQNEAQ (reference sequence). V dropped 5 bases and J dropped 4; count of bases not matched to a gene: 7. The CDR3 sequence is CASSETGGSADTQYF. The CDR3 bases are TGTGCCAGCAGCGAAACAGGGGGCAGTGCAGATACGCAGTATTTT. Full variable domain (missing parts from reference TRBV7-9 and TRBJ2-3): DTGVSQNPRHKITKRGQNVTFRCDPISEHNRLYWYRQTLGQGPEFLTYFQNEAQLEKSRLLSDRFSAERPKGSFSTLEIQRTEQGDSAMYLCASSETGGSADTQYFGPGTRLTVL.

Only a few counts were recorded for this clonotype. The chain carries TRBV5-1 and TRBJ1-1; no firm D call. CDR1 is SGHRS, CDR2 YFSETQ, per germline. Between the trimmed V and J ends, which lost 4 bases and 0 bases, there was a span of 7 bases. The CDR3 contains 13 residues. The DNA of the CDR3 is TGCGCCAGCAGCGGGAACCTGAACACTGAAGCTTTCTTT. As protein: CASSGNLNTEAFF.

The chain uses TRBV2 and TRBJ2-5, with TRBD2 matching over 9 bases. Germline CDR1 and CDR2: SNHLY and FYNNEI. The CDR3 consists of 18 residues. Germline trimming cut 0 bases from V and 0 bases from J; bases unmatched to any gene: 8. CDR3 DNA: TGTGCCAGCAGTGAAGCGCTTCTAGCGGGGCTGTACCAAGAGACCCAGTACTTC. Residues: CASSEALLAGLYQETQYF.

The V gene is TRBV20-1, the J gene TRBJ1-1; perhaps TRBD1 as D (6 bases). The V end was cut by 8 bases, the J end by 6 bases, with 13 bases between. CDR3 length equals 11 residues. CDR1 DFQATT and CDR2 SNEGSKA come from the germline V gene (reference sequence). The CDR3 sequence: CSTGQTSEAFF. CDR3 nucleotides: TGCAGTACCGGACAGACATCTGAAGCTTTCTTT.

This clonotype has just a few counts. The gene calls are TRBV4-1 and TRBJ2-2; D not resolved. Trimming removed 1 base at V and 4 bases at J, with 13 bases between. The germline V gene encodes CDR1 MGHRA and CDR2 YSYEKL. The CDR3 consists of 16 residues. Here the CDR3 reads CASSQANLVSTGELFF. The CDR3 DNA sequence: TGCGCCAGCAGCCAAGCGAATTTGGTCAGCACCGGGGAGCTGTTTTTT.

Ten or more counts support this clonotype. CDR3 in amino acids: CASSQGLAGISSYNEQFF. The CDR3 DNA reads as TGTGCCAGCAGCCAAGGGCTAGCGGGGATTAGCTCCTACAATGAGCAGTTCTTC. V usage is TRBV3-1 and J usage is TRBJ2-1, with TRBD2 matching 9 bases. Germline-derived CDR1 and CDR2 are LGHDT and YNNKEL (reference sequence). The trim removed 1 base at V and 0 bases at J, leaving 7 bases unmatched. This CDR3 spans 18 amino acids.

This clonotype was picked up many times. V usage is TRBV12-3 or TRBV12-4 and J usage is TRBJ1-1; no definite D call. V was pared by 6 bases and J by 7 bases, with 6 bases between. This CDR3 has 10 amino acids. The CDR3 here is CASRGREAFF. The CDR3 bases are TGTGCCAGCAGGGGTCGTGAAGCTTTCTTT.

The V gene is TRBV12-3 or TRBV12-4, the J gene TRBJ1-2; maybe TRBD1 (5 bases). V was pared by 8 bases and J by 0 bases, with 22 bases between. CDR3 length: 17 amino acids. CDR3 sequence (DNA): TGTGCCAGCCTCCCGTGGGGGGGGGAGTACTCTAACTATGGCTACACCTTC. It yields the protein CASLPWGGEYSNYGYTF.

This clonotype was counted many times. The gene calls are TRBV2 and TRBJ2-3; D tentatively reads TRBD1 or TRBD2 (5 bases each). CDR1 SNHLY and CDR2 FYNNEI come from the germline V gene. The V end was cut by 4 bases, the J end by 2 bases, with 13 bases between. This CDR3 spans 15 amino acids. CDR3 loop: CASSAGTPFTDTQYF. CDR3 sequence (DNA): TGTGCCAGCAGTGCCGGGACGCCGTTCACAGATACGCAGTATTTT.

The sample holds a few counts of this clonotype. This chain connects TRBV7-9 to TRBJ2-3, with 8 bases lining up with TRBD1. Germline V gene data show CDR1 as SEHNR and CDR2 as FQNEAQ (reference sequence). This CDR3 contains 15 residues. The trim removed 4 bases at V and 2 bases at J, leaving 5 bases unmatched. CDR3 nucleotide sequence: TGTGCCAGCAGCTCGGGACAGGCACTCACAGATACGCAGTATTTT. This translates into CASSSGQALTDTQYF.

At least ten counts were recorded for this clonotype. The chain combines TRBV12-3 or TRBV12-4 with TRBJ2-2; D is perhaps TRBD1 (5 bases). The CDR3 extends over 15 amino acids. V gave up 7 bases and J gave up 2 bases, with 14 bases separating them. The CDR3 region has the DNA TGTGCCAGCAATGGGGCCCAGGTCAACACCGGGGAGCTGTTTTTT. Protein: CASNGAQVNTGELFF.

The CDR3: CASRGREGSSYEQYF. The CDR3 nucleotides read TGTGCCAGCAGAGGGAGGGAAGGGAGTTCCTACGAGCAGTACTTC. V gene TRBV6-1 combines with J gene TRBJ2-7; 7 bases fit TRBD2. This CDR3 region has 15 residues. V gave up 6 bases and J gave up 1 base; unmatched junction bases: 9. Germline V gives CDR1 MNHNS, CDR2 SASEGT.

The chain employs TRBV20-1 and TRBJ2-3; D remains ambiguous. From germline, CDR1 is DFQATT and CDR2 SNEGSKA (reference sequence). The CDR3 is made up of 11 amino acids. V lost 6 bases and J 6 bases, leaving 10 bases between the germline ends. CDR3 sequence: CSADNRDTQYF. In DNA form, the CDR3 reads TGCAGTGCCGACAATAGGGATACGCAGTATTTT.

Many counts were recorded for this clonotype. The rearrangement joins TRBV6-5 to TRBJ1-4; D is uncertain. Germline assignment: CDR1 MNHEY and CDR2 SVGAGI. The V gene lost 6 bases and the J gene lost 5 bases, with 16 bases spanning the gap. CDR3 length equals 15 residues. In nucleotides, the CDR3 is TGTGCCAGCAGCGTAACGGGAGCGGGGAATGAAAAACTGTTTTTT. It specifies CASSVTGAGNEKLFF.

To note about this clonotype: The CDR3 carries no conserved terminal phenylalanine or tryptophan, so it likely arises from a read error. V usage is TRBV5-5 and J usage is TRBJ2-1, with a weak D call TRBD2 (6 bases). CDR1 is SGHKS, CDR2 YYEKEE, per germline (reference sequence). The ends were cut back, 4 bases at V and 0 bases at J, with 14 bases in the middle. The CDR3 has 16 residues. The CDR3 reads CASSERRGSSYNEQFL. The CDR3 DNA reads TGTGCCAGCAGCGAGAGGAGGGGATCCTCCTACAATGAGCAGTTCTTG.

This clonotype was counted between two and nine times. The chain joins TRBV29-1 to TRBJ2-3; D remains ambiguous. CDR3 length: 10 amino acids. Germline V lookup: CDR1 SQVTM, CDR2 ANQGSEA. Between the trimmed V and J ends, which lost 2 bases and 5 bases, there was a span of 2 bases. CDR3 in DNA: TGCAGCGTTGAACAAGATACGCAGTATTTT. Residues: CSVEQDTQYF.